Below, 6 T cell receptor beta chains from the same sample are listed, as sequenced in a study of Tregs in tolerant kidney transplant recipients. Clones were read by immunoSEQ multiplex PCR, and TCRdb kept only the in-frame ones, dropping some. The sample lists tens of thousands of clones; roughly 84% were seen once. Sequencing input: CD4+ T cells from blood. The receptors derive from a human donor in good health.

The chain couples TRBV5-1 to TRBJ1-6; a weak D match, TRBD1 (6 bases). Between the trimmed V and J ends, which lost 4 bases and 6 bases, there was a span of 11 bases. Germline loops: CDR1 SGHRS, CDR2 YFSETQ. The CDR3 length is 14 residues. The CDR3 sequence is CASSPGALNSPLHF. The CDR3, as DNA: TGCGCCAGCAGCCCGGGGGCCCTTAATTCACCCCTCCACTTT.

The gene calls are TRBV18 and TRBJ1-1; weak D call: TRBD1 (6 bases). The V and J ends lost 2 bases and 0 bases respectively, with 16 bases between them. The CDR3 consists of 17 residues. Germline V lookup: CDR1 KGHSH, CDR2 LQKENI. The CDR3 is CASSPTLTGRMNTEAFF. The CDR3 DNA follows: TGTGCCAGCTCACCAACGCTAACAGGGAGAATGAACACTGAAGCTTTCTTT.

The chain recombines TRBV21-1 with TRBJ1-2; the table assigns TRBD1, which was not confirmed against the DNA. TRBV21-1 is assigned pseudogene status. The CDR3 covers 14 residues. The CDR3 DNA is TGTGCCAGCAGCAAACAGGGGGGAAAAGGGGGCTACACCTTC. Translating it yields CASSKQGGKGGYTF.

The chain uses TRBV5-4 and TRBJ1-2, with 9 bases lining up with TRBD1. V was pared by 4 bases and J by 7 bases, with 14 bases of the junction left unmatched. Germline V gene sequence: CDR1 SGHNT, CDR2 YYREEE (reference sequence). The CDR3 extends over 16 amino acids. CDR3 protein: CASSAPKTGGSGGYTF. DNA of the CDR3: TGTGCCAGCAGCGCACCAAAAACAGGGGGCTCGGGTGGCTACACCTTC.

The chain combines TRBV6-1 with TRBJ2-7; 11 positions agree with TRBD2. This CDR3 comprises 15 residues. Germline assignment: CDR1 MNHNS and CDR2 SASEGT. V gave up 4 bases and J gave up 0 bases; unmatched junction bases: 2. CDR3 nucleotide sequence: TGTGCCAGCAGTGCGACTAGCGGGGTCTCCTACGAGCAGTACTTC. This codes for CASSATSGVSYEQYF.

This rearrangement joins TRBV30 to TRBJ1-2; no definite D call. Germline V lookup: CDR1 GTSNPN, CDR2 SVGIG (reference sequence). The CDR3 length is 12 residues. V was shortened by 0 bases and J by 8 bases, with 10 bases between the two germline ends. The CDR3 loop reads CAWSVLALGYTF. The CDR3 DNA is TGTGCCTGGAGTGTACTGGCTTTAGGCTACACCTTC.